This T cell receptor (beta chain) was captured in a study of cytomegalovirus exposure and HLA in healthy donors. Study-level information: The early release's HLA-typed donors yielded 65 million to 85 million unique TCRs.

Vbeta (60) and Jbeta (13) primers were used in the PCR. Measured with immunoSEQ multiplex PCR; TCRdb has only the in-frame clones, and not every one. This sample has a few hundred thousand clones, with 70% to 90% found just once. The source material was PBMCs. The source is a man aged 30 to 45 in good health and CMV-seronegative.

The CDR3: CASSVDEGTYNSPLHF. The CDR3 coding sequence is TGTGCCAGCAGCGTAGACGAGGGGACATATAATTCACCCCTCCACTTT. The chain combines TRBV9 with TRBJ1-6, with D maybe TRBD1 (6 bases). Trimming cost V 0 bases and J 4 bases, with 11 bases left between them. Per the germline V gene, CDR1 is SGDLS and CDR2 is YYNGEE. The CDR3 length is 16 residues. Full variable domain (rest looked up from reference TRBV9 and TRBJ1-6): DSGVTQTPKHLITATGQRVTLRCSPRSGDLSVYWYQQSLDQGLQFLIQYYNGEERAKGNILERFSAQQFPDLHSELNLSSLELGDSALYFCASSVDEGTYNSPLHFGNGTRLTVT.